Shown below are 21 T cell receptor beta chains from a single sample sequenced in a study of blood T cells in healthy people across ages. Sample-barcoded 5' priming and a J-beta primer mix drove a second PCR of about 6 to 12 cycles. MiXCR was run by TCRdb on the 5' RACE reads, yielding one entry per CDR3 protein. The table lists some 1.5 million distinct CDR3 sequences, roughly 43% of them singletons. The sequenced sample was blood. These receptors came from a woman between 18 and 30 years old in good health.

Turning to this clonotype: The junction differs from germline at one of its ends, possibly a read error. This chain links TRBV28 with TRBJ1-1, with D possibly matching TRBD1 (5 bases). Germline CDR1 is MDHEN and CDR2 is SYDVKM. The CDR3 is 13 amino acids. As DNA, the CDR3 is TGTGCCAGCAGGAGGCGGGGGAAGACTGTAGCTTTCTTT. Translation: CASRRRGKTVAFF.

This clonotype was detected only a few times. In DNA form, the CDR3 reads TGCAGCGTTGATAACGGCGCAGACACTGAAGCTTTCTTT. This sequence encodes CSVDNGADTEAFF. V is TRBV29-1 and J is TRBJ1-1; no reliable D call. The V end lost 3 bases, the J end lost 3 bases, and 11 bases lay between the germline ends. Germline assignment: CDR1 SQVTM and CDR2 ANQGSEA. CDR3 length: 13 amino acids.

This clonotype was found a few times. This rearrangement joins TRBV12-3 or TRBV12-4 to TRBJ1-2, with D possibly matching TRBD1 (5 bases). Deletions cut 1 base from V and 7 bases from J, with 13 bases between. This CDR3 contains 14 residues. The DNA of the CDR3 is TGTGCCAGCAGTTTAGAACGGGGGTGGTCTGGCTACACCTTC. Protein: CASSLERGWSGYTF.

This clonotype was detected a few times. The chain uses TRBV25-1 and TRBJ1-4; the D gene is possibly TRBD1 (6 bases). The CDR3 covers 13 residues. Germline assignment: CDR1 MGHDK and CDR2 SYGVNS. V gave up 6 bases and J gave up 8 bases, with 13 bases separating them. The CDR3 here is CASSGTFYEKLFF. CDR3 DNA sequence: TGTGCCAGCAGCGGGACATTCTACGAAAAACTGTTTTTT.

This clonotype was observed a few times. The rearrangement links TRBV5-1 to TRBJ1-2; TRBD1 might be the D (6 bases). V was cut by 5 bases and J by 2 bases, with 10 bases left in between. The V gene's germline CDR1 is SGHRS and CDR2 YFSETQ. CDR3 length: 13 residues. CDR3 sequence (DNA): TGCGCCAGCAGATGGACAGTGAACTATGGCTACACCTTC. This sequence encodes CASRWTVNYGYTF.

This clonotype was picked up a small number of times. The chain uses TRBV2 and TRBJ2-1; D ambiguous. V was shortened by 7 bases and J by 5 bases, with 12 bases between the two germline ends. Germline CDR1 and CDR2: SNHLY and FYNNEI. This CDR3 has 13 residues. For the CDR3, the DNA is TGTGCCAGCATGCTGGACGGTGACAATGAGCAGTTCTTC. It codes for CASMLDGDNEQFF.

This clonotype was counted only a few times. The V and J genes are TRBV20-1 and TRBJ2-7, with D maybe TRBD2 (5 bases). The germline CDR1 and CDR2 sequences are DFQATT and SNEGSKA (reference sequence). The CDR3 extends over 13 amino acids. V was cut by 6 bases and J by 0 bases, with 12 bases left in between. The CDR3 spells CSAEIGSSYEQYF. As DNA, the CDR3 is TGCAGTGCGGAAATAGGGAGCTCCTACGAGCAGTACTTC.

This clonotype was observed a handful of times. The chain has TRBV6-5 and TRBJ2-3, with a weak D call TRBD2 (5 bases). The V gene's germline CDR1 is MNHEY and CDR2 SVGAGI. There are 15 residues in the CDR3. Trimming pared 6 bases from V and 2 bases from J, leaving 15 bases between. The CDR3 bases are TGTGCCAGCAGCCAGACTGAGGGCCCCACAGATACGCAGTATTTT. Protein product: CASSQTEGPTDTQYF.

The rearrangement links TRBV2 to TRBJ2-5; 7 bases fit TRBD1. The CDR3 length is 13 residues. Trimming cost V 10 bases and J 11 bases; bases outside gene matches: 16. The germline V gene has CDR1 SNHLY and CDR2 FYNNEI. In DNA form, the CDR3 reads TGTGCCAACGAACAGGGGATAGGCAATGAGCAGTACTTC. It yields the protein CANEQGIGNEQYF. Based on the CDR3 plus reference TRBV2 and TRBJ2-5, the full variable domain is EPEVTQTPSHQVTQMGQEVILRCVPISNHLYFYWYRQILGQKVEFLVSFYNNEISEKSEIFDDQFSVERPDGSNFTLKIRSTKLEDSAMYFCANEQGIGNEQYFGPGTRLLVL.

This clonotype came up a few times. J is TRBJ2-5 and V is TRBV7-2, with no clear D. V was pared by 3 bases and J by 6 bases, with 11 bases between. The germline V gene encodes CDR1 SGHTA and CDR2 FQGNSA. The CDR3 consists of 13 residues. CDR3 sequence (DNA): TGTGCCAGCAGCTTCCTCCTGGTACAGACCCAGTACTTC. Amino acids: CASSFLLVQTQYF.

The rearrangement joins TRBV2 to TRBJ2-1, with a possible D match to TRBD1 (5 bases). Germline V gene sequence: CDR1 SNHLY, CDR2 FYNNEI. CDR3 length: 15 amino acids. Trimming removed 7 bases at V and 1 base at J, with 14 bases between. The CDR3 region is CASTSGFGSYNEQFF. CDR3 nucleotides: TGTGCCAGCACTTCAGGGTTCGGATCCTACAATGAGCAGTTCTTC.

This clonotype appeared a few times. The CDR3 loop reads CSVDSGYNEQFF. The CDR3 DNA sequence: TGCAGCGTTGATTCAGGTTACAATGAGCAGTTCTTC. The gene calls are TRBV29-1 and TRBJ2-1; D remains unclear. CDR1 and CDR2 (germline): SQVTM, ANQGSEA. CDR3 length: 12 residues. V was shortened by 3 bases and J by 4 bases, with 7 bases between the two germline ends.

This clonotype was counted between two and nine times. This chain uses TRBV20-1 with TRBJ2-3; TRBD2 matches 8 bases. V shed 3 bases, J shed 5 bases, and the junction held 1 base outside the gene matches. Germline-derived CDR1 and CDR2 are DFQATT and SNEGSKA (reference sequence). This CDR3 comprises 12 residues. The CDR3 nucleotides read TGCAGTGCTAGCGGGGGGGAAGATACGCAGTATTTT. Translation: CSASGGEDTQYF.

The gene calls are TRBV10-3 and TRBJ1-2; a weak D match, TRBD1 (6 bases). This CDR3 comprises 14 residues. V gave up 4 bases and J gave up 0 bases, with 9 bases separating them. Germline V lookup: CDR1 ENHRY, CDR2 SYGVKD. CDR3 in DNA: TGTGCCATCAGTGCAGGGGTAGCTAACTATGGCTACACCTTC. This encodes CAISAGVANYGYTF.

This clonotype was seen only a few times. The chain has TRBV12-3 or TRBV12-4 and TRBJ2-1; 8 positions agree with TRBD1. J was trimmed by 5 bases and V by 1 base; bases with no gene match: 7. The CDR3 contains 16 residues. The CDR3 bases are TGTGCCAGCAGTTTAGTAGCAGGGGGCAACCACAATGAGCAGTTCTTC. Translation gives CASSLVAGGNHNEQFF.

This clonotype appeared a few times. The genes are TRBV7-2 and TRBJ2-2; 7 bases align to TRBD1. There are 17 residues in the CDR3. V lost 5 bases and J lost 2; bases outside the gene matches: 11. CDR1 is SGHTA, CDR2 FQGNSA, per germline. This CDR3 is CASSKPRDRQNTGELFF. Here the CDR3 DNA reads TGTGCCAGCAGCAAGCCCAGGGACAGACAAAACACCGGGGAGCTGTTTTTT.

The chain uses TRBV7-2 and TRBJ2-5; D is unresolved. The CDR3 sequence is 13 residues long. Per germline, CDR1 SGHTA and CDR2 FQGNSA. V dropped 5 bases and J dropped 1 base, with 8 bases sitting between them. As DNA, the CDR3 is TGTGCCAGCAGCCGAATGGTCCAAGAGACCCAGTACTTC. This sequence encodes CASSRMVQETQYF.

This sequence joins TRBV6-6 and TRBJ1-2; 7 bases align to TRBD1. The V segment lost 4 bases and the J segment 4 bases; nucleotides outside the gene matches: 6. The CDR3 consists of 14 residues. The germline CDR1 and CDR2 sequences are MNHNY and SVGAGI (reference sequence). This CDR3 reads CASSFLTGTYGYTF. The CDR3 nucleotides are TGTGCCAGCAGTTTCTTGACAGGGACCTATGGCTACACCTTC.

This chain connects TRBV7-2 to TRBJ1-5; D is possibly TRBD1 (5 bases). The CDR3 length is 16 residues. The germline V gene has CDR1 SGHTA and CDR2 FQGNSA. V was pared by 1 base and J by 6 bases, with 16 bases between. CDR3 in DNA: TGTGCCAGCAGCTTAGTGGAAGGGGATTTGTCTCAGCCCCAGCATTTT. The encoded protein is CASSLVEGDLSQPQHF.

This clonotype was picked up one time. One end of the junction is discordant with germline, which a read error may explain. The CDR3 spells CTSSYSIVTGEQYF. For the CDR3, the DNA is TGTACCAGCAGTTACTCGATTGTTACTGGCGAGCAGTACTTC. The rearrangement links TRBV6-5 to TRBJ2-7; the D is unclear. This CDR3 is 14 amino acids long. CDR1 is MNHEY and CDR2 is SVGAGI in the germline V gene.

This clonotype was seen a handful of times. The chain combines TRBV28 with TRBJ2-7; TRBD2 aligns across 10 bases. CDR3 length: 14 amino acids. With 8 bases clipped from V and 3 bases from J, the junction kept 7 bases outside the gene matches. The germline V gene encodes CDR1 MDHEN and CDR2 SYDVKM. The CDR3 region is CASHGTSDFYEQYF. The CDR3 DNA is TGTGCCAGCCACGGGACTAGCGACTTCTACGAGCAGTACTTC.